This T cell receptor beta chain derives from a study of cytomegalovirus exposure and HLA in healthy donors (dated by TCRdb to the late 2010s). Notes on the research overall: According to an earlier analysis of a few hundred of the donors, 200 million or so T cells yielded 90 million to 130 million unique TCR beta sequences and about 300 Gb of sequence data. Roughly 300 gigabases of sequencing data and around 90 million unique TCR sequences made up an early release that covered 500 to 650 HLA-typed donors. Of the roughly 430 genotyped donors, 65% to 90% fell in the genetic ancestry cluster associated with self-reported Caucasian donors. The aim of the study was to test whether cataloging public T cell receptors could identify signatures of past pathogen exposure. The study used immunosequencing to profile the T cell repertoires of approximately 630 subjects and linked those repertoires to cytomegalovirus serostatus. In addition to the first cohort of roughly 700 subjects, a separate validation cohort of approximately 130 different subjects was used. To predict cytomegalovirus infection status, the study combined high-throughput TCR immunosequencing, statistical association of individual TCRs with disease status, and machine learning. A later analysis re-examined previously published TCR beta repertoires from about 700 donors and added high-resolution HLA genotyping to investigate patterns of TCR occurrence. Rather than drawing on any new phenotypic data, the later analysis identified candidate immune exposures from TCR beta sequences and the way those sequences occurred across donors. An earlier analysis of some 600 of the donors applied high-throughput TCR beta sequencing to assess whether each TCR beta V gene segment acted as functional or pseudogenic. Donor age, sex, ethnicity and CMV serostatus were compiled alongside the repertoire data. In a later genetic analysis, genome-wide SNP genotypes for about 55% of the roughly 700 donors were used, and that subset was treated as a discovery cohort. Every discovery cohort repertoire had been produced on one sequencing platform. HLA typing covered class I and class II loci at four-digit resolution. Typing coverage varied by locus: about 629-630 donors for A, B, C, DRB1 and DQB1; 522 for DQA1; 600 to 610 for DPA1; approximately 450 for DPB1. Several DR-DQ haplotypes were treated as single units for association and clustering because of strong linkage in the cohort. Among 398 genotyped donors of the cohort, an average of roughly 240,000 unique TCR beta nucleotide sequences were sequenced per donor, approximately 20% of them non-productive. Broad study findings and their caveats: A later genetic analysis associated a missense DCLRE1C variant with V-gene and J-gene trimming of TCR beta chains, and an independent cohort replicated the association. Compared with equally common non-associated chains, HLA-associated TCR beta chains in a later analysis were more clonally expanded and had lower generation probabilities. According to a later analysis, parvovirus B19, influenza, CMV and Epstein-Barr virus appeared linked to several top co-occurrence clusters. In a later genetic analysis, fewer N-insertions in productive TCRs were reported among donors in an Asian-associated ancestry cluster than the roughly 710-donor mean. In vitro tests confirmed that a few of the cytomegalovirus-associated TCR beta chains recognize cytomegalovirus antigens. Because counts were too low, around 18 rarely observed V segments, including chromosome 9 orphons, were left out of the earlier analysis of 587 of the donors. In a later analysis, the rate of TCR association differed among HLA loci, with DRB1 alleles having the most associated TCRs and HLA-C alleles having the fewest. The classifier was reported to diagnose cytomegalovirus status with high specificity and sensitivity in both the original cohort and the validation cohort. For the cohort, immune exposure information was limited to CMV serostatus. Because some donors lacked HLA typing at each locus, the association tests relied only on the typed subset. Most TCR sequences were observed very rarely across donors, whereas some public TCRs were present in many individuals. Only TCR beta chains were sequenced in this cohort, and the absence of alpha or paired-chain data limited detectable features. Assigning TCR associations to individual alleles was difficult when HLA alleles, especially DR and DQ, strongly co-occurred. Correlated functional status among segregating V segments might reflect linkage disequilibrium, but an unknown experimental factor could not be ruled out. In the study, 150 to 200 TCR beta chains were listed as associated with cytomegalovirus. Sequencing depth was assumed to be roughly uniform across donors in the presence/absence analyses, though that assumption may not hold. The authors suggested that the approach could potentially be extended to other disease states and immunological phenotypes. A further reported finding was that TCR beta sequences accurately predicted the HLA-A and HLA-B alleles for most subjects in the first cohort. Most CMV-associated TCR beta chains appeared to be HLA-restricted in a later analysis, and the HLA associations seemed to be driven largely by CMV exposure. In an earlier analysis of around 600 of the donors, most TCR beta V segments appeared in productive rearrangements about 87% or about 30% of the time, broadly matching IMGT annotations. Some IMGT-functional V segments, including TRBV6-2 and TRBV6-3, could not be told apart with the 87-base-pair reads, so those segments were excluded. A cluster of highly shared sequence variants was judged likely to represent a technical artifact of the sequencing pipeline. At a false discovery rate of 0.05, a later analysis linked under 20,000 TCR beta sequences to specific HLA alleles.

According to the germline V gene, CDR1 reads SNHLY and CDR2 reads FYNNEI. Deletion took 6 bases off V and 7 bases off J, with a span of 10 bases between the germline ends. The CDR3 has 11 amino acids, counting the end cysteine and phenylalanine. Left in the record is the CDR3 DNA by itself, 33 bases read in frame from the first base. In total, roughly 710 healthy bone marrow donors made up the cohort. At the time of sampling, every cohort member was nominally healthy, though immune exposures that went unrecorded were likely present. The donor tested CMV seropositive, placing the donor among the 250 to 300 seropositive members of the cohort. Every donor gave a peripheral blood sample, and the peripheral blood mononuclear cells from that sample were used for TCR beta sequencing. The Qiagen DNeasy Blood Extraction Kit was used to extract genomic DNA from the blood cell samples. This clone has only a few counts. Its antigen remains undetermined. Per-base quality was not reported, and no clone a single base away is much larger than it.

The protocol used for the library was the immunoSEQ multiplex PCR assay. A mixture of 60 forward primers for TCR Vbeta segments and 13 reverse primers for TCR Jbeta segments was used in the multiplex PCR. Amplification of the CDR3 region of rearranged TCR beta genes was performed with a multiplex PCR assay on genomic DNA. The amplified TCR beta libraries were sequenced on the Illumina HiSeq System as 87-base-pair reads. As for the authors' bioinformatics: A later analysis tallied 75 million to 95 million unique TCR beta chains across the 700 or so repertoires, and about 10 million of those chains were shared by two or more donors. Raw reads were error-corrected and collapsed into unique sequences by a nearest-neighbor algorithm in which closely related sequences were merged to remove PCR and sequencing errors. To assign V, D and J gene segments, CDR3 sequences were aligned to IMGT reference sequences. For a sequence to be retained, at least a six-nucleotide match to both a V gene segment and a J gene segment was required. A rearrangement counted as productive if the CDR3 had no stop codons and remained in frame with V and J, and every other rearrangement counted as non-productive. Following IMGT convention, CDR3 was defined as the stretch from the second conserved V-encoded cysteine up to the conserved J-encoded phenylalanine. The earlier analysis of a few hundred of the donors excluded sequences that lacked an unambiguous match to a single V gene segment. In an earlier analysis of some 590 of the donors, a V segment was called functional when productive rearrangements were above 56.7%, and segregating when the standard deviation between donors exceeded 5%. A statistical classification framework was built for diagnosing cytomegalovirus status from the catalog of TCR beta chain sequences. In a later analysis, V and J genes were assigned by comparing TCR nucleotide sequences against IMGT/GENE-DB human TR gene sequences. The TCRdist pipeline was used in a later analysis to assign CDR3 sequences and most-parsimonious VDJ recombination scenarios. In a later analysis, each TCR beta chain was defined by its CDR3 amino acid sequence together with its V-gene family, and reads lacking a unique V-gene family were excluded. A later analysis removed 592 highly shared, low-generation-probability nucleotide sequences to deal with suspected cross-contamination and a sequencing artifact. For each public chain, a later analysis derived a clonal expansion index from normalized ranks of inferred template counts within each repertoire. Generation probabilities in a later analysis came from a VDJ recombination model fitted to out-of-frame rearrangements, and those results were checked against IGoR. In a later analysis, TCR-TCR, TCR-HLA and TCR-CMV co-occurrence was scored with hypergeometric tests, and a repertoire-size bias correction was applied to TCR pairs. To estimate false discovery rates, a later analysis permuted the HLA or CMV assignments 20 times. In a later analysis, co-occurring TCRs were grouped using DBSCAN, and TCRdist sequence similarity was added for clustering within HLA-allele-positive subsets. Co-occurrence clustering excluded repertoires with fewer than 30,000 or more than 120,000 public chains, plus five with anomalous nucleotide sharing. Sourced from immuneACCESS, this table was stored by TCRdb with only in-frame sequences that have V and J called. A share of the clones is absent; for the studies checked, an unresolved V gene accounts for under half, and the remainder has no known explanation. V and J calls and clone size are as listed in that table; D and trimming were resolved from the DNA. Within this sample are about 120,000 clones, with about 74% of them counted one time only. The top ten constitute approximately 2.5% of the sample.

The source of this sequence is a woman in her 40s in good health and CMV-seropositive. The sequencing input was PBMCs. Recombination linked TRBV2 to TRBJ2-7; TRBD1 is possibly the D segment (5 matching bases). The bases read TGTGCCAGCAGCCAAAACAGGGAGCAGTACTTC. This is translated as CASSQNREQYF. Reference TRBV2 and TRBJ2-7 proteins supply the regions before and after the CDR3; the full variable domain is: EPEVTQTPSHQVTQMGQEVILRCVPISNHLYFYWYRQILGQKVEFLVSFYNNEISEKSEIFDDQFSVERPDGSNFTLKIRSTKLEDSAMYFCASSQNREQYFGPGTRLTVT.